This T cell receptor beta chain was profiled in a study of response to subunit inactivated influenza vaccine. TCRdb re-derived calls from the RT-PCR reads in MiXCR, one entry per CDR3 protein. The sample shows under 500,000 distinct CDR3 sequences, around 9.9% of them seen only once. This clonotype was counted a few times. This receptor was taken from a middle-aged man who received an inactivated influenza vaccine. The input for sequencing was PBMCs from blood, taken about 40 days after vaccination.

For the CDR3, the DNA is TGTGCCAGCAGCGGTAGTCCTACCTACGAGCAGTACTTC. It yields the protein CASSGSPTYEQYF. V and J are TRBV7-9 and TRBJ2-7; D gene ambiguous. Looked up from germline, CDR1 is SEHNR and CDR2 is FQNEAQ (reference sequence). The CDR3 has 13 residues. The ends were cut back, 5 bases at V and 2 bases at J, with 10 bases in the middle.